This entry describes one TCR beta chain. The table came from immunoSEQ multiplex PCR; TCRdb's copy has only in-frame clones and leaves some out. This sample has about 99,000 clones, with around 89% found just once. These data come from a study of T cell responses to AZD1222 COVID-19 vaccine. Germline-derived CDR1 and CDR2 are SGDLS and YYNGEE. The CDR3 is 16 residues long. Between the trimmed V and J ends, which lost 0 bases and 1 base, there was a span of 13 bases. The sequence came from an adult in good health. The chain combines TRBV9 with TRBJ2-5, with a possible D match to TRBD2 (5 bases). The sequencing here drew on peripheral blood, taken on day 0 of AZD1222 vaccination. The CDR3 DNA sequence: TGTGCCAGCAGCGTAGGGGGTCAAGCGGCCCAAGAGACCCAGTACTTC. Translating gives CASSVGGQAAQETQYF.